This T cell receptor (beta chain) was sequenced for a study of radiotherapy plus CTLA-4 blockade in lung cancer. TCRdb's copy holds only in-frame clones and misses some; the assay was immunoSEQ multiplex PCR. This sample carries tens of thousands of clones, roughly 84% of them seen once, and the ten largest clones take about 2.9%. This clone has only one observation. This CDR3 is 15 amino acids long. After removal of 4 bases from V and 7 bases from J, the junction contained 12 bases not matched to a gene. Per the germline V gene, CDR1 is GTSNPN and CDR2 is SVGIG (reference sequence). This chain links TRBV30 with TRBJ1-5, with TRBD1 identical over 8 bases. This specimen was peripheral blood, taken from a patient treated with radiotherapy plus ipilimumab. This TCR was recovered from a human donor with non-small cell lung cancer who had a partial response to radiotherapy plus ipilimumab. This CDR3 is CAWTPRSGGRQPQHF. CDR3 DNA: TGTGCCTGGACCCCAAGGTCAGGGGGCAGGCAGCCCCAGCATTTT.